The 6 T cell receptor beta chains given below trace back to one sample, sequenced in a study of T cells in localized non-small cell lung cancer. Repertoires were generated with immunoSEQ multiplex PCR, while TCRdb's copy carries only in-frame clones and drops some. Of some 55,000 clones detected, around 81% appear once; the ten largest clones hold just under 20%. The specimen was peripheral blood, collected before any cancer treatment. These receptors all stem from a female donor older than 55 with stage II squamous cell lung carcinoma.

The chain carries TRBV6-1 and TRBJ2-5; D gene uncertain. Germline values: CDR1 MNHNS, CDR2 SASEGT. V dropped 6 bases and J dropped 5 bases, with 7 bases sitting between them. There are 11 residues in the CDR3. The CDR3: CASRKTETQYF. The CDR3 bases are TGTGCCAGCAGGAAAACGGAGACCCAGTACTTC.

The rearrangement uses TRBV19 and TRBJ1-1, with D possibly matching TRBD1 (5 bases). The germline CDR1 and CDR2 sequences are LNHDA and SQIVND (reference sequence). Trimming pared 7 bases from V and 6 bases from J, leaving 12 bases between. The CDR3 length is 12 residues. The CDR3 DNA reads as TGTGCCAGTATTCAGGGAGGTTCTGAAGCTTTCTTT. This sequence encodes CASIQGGSEAFF.

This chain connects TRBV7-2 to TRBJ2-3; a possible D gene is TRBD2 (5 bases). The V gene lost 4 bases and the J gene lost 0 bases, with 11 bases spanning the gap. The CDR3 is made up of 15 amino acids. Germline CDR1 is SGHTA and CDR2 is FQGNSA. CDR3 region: CASSSYSGSTDTQYF. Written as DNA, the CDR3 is TGTGCCAGCAGCTCCTACTCGGGGAGCACAGATACGCAGTATTTT. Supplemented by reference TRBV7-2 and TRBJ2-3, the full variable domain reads GAGVSQSPSNKVTEKGKDVELRCDPISGHTALYWYRQSLGQGLEFLIYFQGNSAPDKSGLPSDRFSAERTGGSVSTLTIQRTQQEDSAVYLCASSSYSGSTDTQYFGPGTRLTVL.

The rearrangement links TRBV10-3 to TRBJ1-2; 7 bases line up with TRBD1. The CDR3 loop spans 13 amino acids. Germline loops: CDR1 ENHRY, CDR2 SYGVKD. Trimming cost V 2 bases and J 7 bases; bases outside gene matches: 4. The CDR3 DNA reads TGTGCCATCAGTGAGCCCGACAGGGCTGGCTACACCTTC. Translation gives CAISEPDRAGYTF.

For the CDR3, the DNA is TGCGCCAGCAGCTTGACAACCGGGACAGCCGGAAACACCATATATTTT. Amino acids: CASSLTTGTAGNTIYF. J is TRBJ1-3 and V is TRBV5-1, with TRBD1 matching 7 bases. The CDR3 is 16 amino acids. J was trimmed by 4 bases and V by 1 base; bases with no gene match: 8. Germline V gives CDR1 SGHRS, CDR2 YFSETQ.

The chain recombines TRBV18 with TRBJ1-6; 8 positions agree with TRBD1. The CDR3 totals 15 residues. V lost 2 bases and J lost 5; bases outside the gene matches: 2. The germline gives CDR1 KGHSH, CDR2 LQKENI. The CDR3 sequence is CASSPAQGDNSPLHF. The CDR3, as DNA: TGTGCCAGCTCACCAGCACAGGGGGATAATTCACCCCTCCACTTT.